This T cell receptor (beta chain) derives from a study of response to subunit inactivated influenza vaccine. The CDR3 extends over 16 amino acids. Trimming left V 2 bases short and J 4 bases short, with 15 bases between. TCRdb recomputed calls from the RT-PCR reads with MiXCR, one row per CDR3 protein. Counted here are roughly 700,000 distinct CDR3 sequences, 11% to 15% occurring once; the ten biggest clones make up 5.5% to 7%. This clonotype was picked up a small number of times. Here the sequenced sample was PBMCs from blood, taken around 15 days before vaccination. The receptor was isolated from a man aged 45-65 years who received an inactivated influenza vaccine. The chain recombines TRBV12-3 or TRBV12-4 with TRBJ2-1, with D perhaps TRBD2 (6 bases). The CDR3 region is CASSLTGASEYNEQFF. The CDR3 DNA reads as TGTGCCAGCAGTTTAACCGGGGCTAGCGAATACAATGAGCAGTTCTTC.